The TCR beta chain under discussion was sequenced for a study of blood T cells in healthy people across ages. As for the study in general: When template switching was applied, about one barcoded beta molecule was captured per two T cells. The study, taken as a whole, reports: The study regarded diversity estimates from one million T cells as underestimates.

With a J-beta primer mix and a sample-barcoded 5' primer, a second PCR ran about 6 to 11 cycles. TCRdb reprocessed the 5' RACE reads with MiXCR, giving one entry per CDR3 protein. The profile shows about 1.4 million distinct CDR3 sequences, 59% of them singletons. This clonotype was counted between two and nine times. The antigen remains undetermined. Drawing of peripheral blood yielded 8.5 to 10 milliliters from each donor. Isolation of PBMCs gave at least 6 million cells per sample. The V and J ends lost 5 bases and 2 bases, in that order; junction bases with no gene match: 8. Germline loops: CDR1 SEHNR, CDR2 FQNEAQ (reference sequence). This CDR3 spans 16 amino acids.

The sample comprised blood. This sequence originates from a man aged 18 to 29 in good health. This chain uses TRBV7-9 with TRBJ2-3; TRBD2 aligns across 9 bases. In DNA form, the CDR3 reads TGTGCCAGCAGCCCACTAGCGGGCCAGGTCACAGATACGCAGTATTTT. Translating it yields CASSPLAGQVTDTQYF. Full variable domain (remainder filled in from reference TRBV7-9 and TRBJ2-3): DTGVSQNPRHKITKRGQNVTFRCDPISEHNRLYWYRQTLGQGPEFLTYFQNEAQLEKSRLLSDRFSAERPKGSFSTLEIQRTEQGDSAMYLCASSPLAGQVTDTQYFGPGTRLTVL.